The 30 T cell receptor beta chains below all came from one sample that was sequenced in a study of control samples from healthy donors and cancer patients. Method: immunoSEQ multiplex PCR; TCRdb's copy keeps in-frame clones and lacks some. Of about 120,000 clones listed, approximately 87% are singletons. Material: blood. These receptors all come from a young man in good health.

This clone was counted a single time. CDR3 sequence: CASSQKGHGGMNTEAFF. CDR3 nucleotide sequence: TGTGCCAGCAGTCAGAAGGGGCATGGGGGGATGAACACTGAAGCTTTCTTT. The V and J genes are TRBV6-6 and TRBJ1-1; a possible D gene is TRBD1 (5 bases). CDR1 MNHNY and CDR2 SVGAGI come from the germline V gene (reference sequence). The CDR3 has 17 residues. V gave up 5 bases and J gave up 0 bases, with 19 bases separating them.

The rearrangement links TRBV6-1 to TRBJ1-5, with a tentative D call TRBD1 (6 bases). Trimming cost V 0 bases and J 5 bases, with 11 bases left between them. CDR1 is MNHNS, CDR2 SASEGT, per germline. The CDR3 totals 15 residues. The CDR3 sequence is CASSEAQGRHQPQHF. CDR3 DNA: TGTGCCAGCAGTGAAGCCCAGGGGCGTCATCAGCCCCAGCATTTT.

The gene calls are TRBV13 and TRBJ1-6; no clear D. CDR3 length: 15 residues. Trimming removed 0 bases from V and 3 bases from J, with 6 bases in between. The germline V gene has CDR1 PRHDT and CDR2 FYEKMQ (reference sequence). The CDR3 loop reads CASSLGPGYNSPLHF. The DNA of the CDR3 is TGTGCCAGCAGCTTAGGCCCGGGCTATAATTCACCCCTCCACTTT.

The chain uses TRBV5-8 and TRBJ1-1, with D unclear. Trimming pared 4 bases from V and 6 bases from J, leaving 13 bases between. Germline CDR1 and CDR2: SGHTS and YDEGEE. The CDR3 length is 13 residues. In DNA form, the CDR3 reads TGTGCCAGCAGCCCGCATCTGAGCGCTGAAGCTTTCTTT. It encodes CASSPHLSAEAFF.

The J gene is TRBJ2-5, the V gene TRBV13; D might be TRBD2 (6 bases). The CDR3 runs to 14 residues. The germline CDR1 and CDR2 sequences are PRHDT and FYEKMQ (reference sequence). V was pared by 6 bases and J by 3 bases, with 14 bases between. The CDR3 nucleotides are TGTGCCAGCAGGTCTTATAGCGGAAAAGAGACCCAGTACTTC. It codes for CASRSYSGKETQYF.

The chain combines TRBV19 with TRBJ1-2, with 9 positions matching TRBD1. Looked up from germline, CDR1 is LNHDA and CDR2 is SQIVND (reference sequence). Trimming took 7 bases from V and 8 from J; bases not matched to a gene: 11. The CDR3 contains 14 residues. The CDR3 loop reads CASNYPGQGQGYTF. Written as DNA, the CDR3 is TGTGCCAGTAACTATCCGGGACAGGGCCAGGGCTACACCTTC. Together with reference TRBV19 and TRBJ1-2, the CDR3 gives the full variable domain: DGGITQSPKYLFRKEGQNVTLSCEQNLNHDAMYWYRQDPGQGLRLIYYSQIVNDFQKGDIAEGYSVSREKKESFPLTVTSAQKNPTAFYLCASNYPGQGQGYTFGSGTRLTVV.

This rearrangement joins TRBV4-2 to TRBJ2-1, with 8 bases that match TRBD2. The J segment lost 3 bases and the V segment lost 5 bases, leaving 18 bases of the junction unmatched. CDR1 is LGHNA and CDR2 is YNFKEQ in the germline V gene. This CDR3 has 19 amino acids. CDR3: CASSLQDGPAGAFYNEQFF. CDR3 DNA: TGTGCCAGCAGCTTACAAGACGGCCCAGCGGGGGCATTCTACAATGAGCAGTTCTTC.

The CDR3 DNA is TGCAGCACAGGGTACTATGGCTACACCTTC. Its protein product is CSTGYYGYTF. J is TRBJ1-2 and V is TRBV20-1; the D gene is possibly TRBD1 (6 bases). CDR1 is DFQATT, CDR2 SNEGSKA, per germline (reference sequence). The CDR3 consists of 10 residues.

This clone appeared a single time. The chain couples TRBV12-3 or TRBV12-4 to TRBJ1-1; weak D call: TRBD1 (6 bases). Trimming removed 5 bases from V and 5 bases from J, with 12 bases in between. The CDR3 is 13 residues long. The CDR3 DNA reads TGTGCCAGCAGTGCCACAGGGAGGACTGAAGCTTTCTTT. This encodes CASSATGRTEAFF.

This chain uses TRBV5-6 with TRBJ2-5, with 8 bases fitting TRBD2. The V gene's germline CDR1 is SGHDT and CDR2 YYEEEE. V lost 4 bases and J lost 2; bases outside the gene matches: 10. The CDR3 has 16 amino acids. The CDR3 DNA sequence: TGTGCCAGCAGCGTACCGGGACTAGGGCAGCAAGAGACCCAGTACTTC. Protein product: CASSVPGLGQQETQYF. Looking up the rest from reference TRBV5-6 and TRBJ2-5 gives the full variable domain: DAGVTQSPTHLIKTRGQQVTLRCSPKSGHDTVSWYQQALGQGPQFIFQYYEEEERQRGNFPDRFSGHQFPNYSSELNVNALLLGDSALYLCASSVPGLGQQETQYFGPGTRLLVL.

The genes are TRBV13 and TRBJ2-2; D might be TRBD2 (5 bases). The CDR3 length is 13 residues. Trimming took 5 bases from V and 6 from J, leaving 10 bases between them. Germline values: CDR1 PRHDT, CDR2 FYEKMQ (reference sequence). In DNA form, the CDR3 reads TGTGCCAGCAGCCTTGGGAGCCCCGGGGAGCTGTTTTTT. As protein: CASSLGSPGELFF.

This clone was seen once. The chain is built from TRBV9 and TRBJ1-1; D gene ambiguous. This CDR3 comprises 13 residues. CDR1 and CDR2 from the germline V gene are SGDLS and YYNGEE. The V end lost 1 base, the J end lost 1 base, and 5 bases lay between the germline ends. The chain's CDR3 is CASSVITNTEAFF. The CDR3 DNA follows: TGTGCCAGCAGCGTAATCACGAACACTGAAGCTTTCTTT.

This chain joins TRBV5-1 and TRBJ2-3; possibly TRBD2 for D (6 bases). In germline, CDR1 is SGHRS, CDR2 YFSETQ. The CDR3 contains 13 residues. V was pared by 6 bases and J by 1 base, with 9 bases between. CDR3 residues: CASNSGGTDTQYF. Here the CDR3 DNA reads TGCGCCAGCAACTCGGGGGGCACAGATACGCAGTATTTT.

The rearrangement uses TRBV5-1 and TRBJ1-6, with 8 bases that match TRBD1. The CDR3 loop spans 15 amino acids. The germline V gene has CDR1 SGHRS and CDR2 YFSETQ. J gave up 10 bases and V 0 bases, and 6 bases lay outside the gene matches. The CDR3 is CASSLGTGTESPLHF. CDR3 nucleotides: TGCGCCAGCAGCTTGGGGACAGGGACGGAATCACCCCTCCACTTT. Supplemented by reference TRBV5-1 and TRBJ1-6, the full variable domain reads KAGVTQTPRYLIKTRGQQVTLSCSPISGHRSVSWYQQTPGQGLQFLFEYFSETQRNKGNFPGRFSGRQFSNSRSEMNVSTLELGDSALYLCASSLGTGTESPLHFGNGTRLTVT.

The chain recombines TRBV7-2 with TRBJ1-1; D is unclear. The germline V and J ends were trimmed by 7 bases and 13 bases, with 22 bases remaining between them. Germline V gives CDR1 SGHTA, CDR2 FQGNSA. The CDR3 length is 13 residues. The CDR3 DNA reads as TGTGCCAGCACCCCTCCTTCCCAGGCGACCAATTTCTTT. Encoded protein: CASTPPSQATNFF.

The rearrangement uses TRBV5-6 and TRBJ1-4, with 8 bases identical to TRBD1. Germline V gene sequence: CDR1 SGHDT, CDR2 YYEEEE. This CDR3 region has 16 residues. V lost 3 bases to trimming and J lost 0 bases; unmatched junction nucleotides: 4. The DNA for the CDR3 is TGTGCCAGCAGCTCGGGGACAGGCGCAACTAATGAAAAACTGTTTTTT. Protein product: CASSSGTGATNEKLFF.

The V gene is TRBV5-6, the J gene TRBJ1-1; no definite D call. CDR1 and CDR2 from the germline V gene are SGHDT and YYEEEE. The CDR3 totals 14 residues. V was shortened by 0 bases and J by 0 bases, with 6 bases between the two germline ends. Here the CDR3 DNA reads TGTGCCAGCAGCTTGGGACTCCTGAACACTGAAGCTTTCTTT. This sequence encodes CASSLGLLNTEAFF.

V and J are TRBV11-3 and TRBJ2-3, with D unresolved. Trimming took 8 bases from V and 1 from J, leaving 13 bases between them. The CDR3 has 14 amino acids. Germline loops: CDR1 SGHNT, CDR2 YENEEA. CDR3 nucleotide sequence: TGTGCCAGCCGCCAAGGGATACGCACAGATACGCAGTATTTT. It codes for CASRQGIRTDTQYF.

The DNA for the CDR3 is TGCGCCAGCAGCACGGACGATTTCTCTGGAAACACCATATATTTT. It translates to CASSTDDFSGNTIYF. The genes are TRBV5-1 and TRBJ1-3; D gene uncertain. The CDR3 is made up of 15 amino acids. Trimming took 4 bases from V and 0 from J, leaving 11 bases between them. Germline CDR1 SGHRS, CDR2 YFSETQ. The full variable domain, rest sourced from reference TRBV5-1 and TRBJ1-3, is KAGVTQTPRYLIKTRGQQVTLSCSPISGHRSVSWYQQTPGQGLQFLFEYFSETQRNKGNFPGRFSGRQFSNSRSEMNVSTLELGDSALYLCASSTDDFSGNTIYFGEGSWLTVV.

Notes on this clone: This sample includes further DNA sequences coding for the same CDR3. V is TRBV4-1 and J is TRBJ1-2; the match to TRBD1 covers 9 bases. The CDR3 extends over 16 amino acids. CDR1 MGHRA and CDR2 YSYEKL come from the germline V gene. CDR3 in amino acids: CPTSQGRGGQGEGYTF. CDR3 DNA sequence: TGCCCCACCAGCCAAGGGAGGGGGGGACAGGGTGAAGGCTACACCTTC.

CDR3 loop: CSARDFKANEKLFF. The CDR3 nucleotides are TGCAGCGCCAGGGATTTCAAGGCTAATGAAAAACTGTTTTTT. The chain couples TRBV29-1 to TRBJ1-4; TRBD1 might be the D (5 bases). The V gene lost 7 bases and the J gene lost 3 bases, with 15 bases spanning the gap. Germline CDR1 SQVTM, CDR2 ANQGSEA. The CDR3 extends over 14 amino acids.

V usage is TRBV30 and J usage is TRBJ1-2, with 9 bases matching TRBD1. Germline lookup yields CDR1 GTSNPN and CDR2 SVGIG (reference sequence). The CDR3 covers 16 residues. The V segment lost 3 bases and the J segment 4 bases; nucleotides outside the gene matches: 12. CDR3 protein: CAWRPAGTGSFYGYTF. The CDR3, as DNA: TGTGCCTGGAGGCCGGCCGGGACAGGGAGTTTCTATGGCTACACCTTC. The full variable domain, its missing parts supplied by reference TRBV30 and TRBJ1-2, is SQTIHQWPATLVQPVGSPLSLECTVEGTSNPNLYWYRQAAGRGLQLLFYSVGIGQISSEVPQNLSASRPQDRQFILSSKKLLLSDSGFYLCAWRPAGTGSFYGYTFGSGTRLTVV.

This clone was observed a single time. CDR3 region: CASSPLLNYGYTF. In DNA, the CDR3 is TGTGCCAGCAGTCCCCTCCTCAACTATGGCTACACCTTC. The rearrangement joins TRBV12-3 or TRBV12-4 to TRBJ1-2; D gene ambiguous. The length of the CDR3 is 13 residues. The V gene lost 5 bases and the J gene lost 2 bases, with 9 bases spanning the gap.

This clone appeared a few times. The genes are TRBV29-1 and TRBJ2-3; D gene uncertain. The CDR3 is 13 residues long. The V and J ends lost 6 bases and 10 bases respectively, with 20 bases between them. Germline assignment: CDR1 SQVTM and CDR2 ANQGSEA. The CDR3 sequence is CSVSGGTDPAQYF. CDR3 DNA sequence: TGCAGCGTCTCCGGTGGAACTGACCCAGCGCAGTATTTT.

This sequence joins TRBV5-1 and TRBJ1-2; D unclear. The CDR3 is 14 residues long. Trimming shortened V by 4 bases and J by 8 bases, and 18 bases separated the two germline ends. Germline CDR1 and CDR2: SGHRS and YFSETQ. The CDR3 spells CASSVRADPGGYTF. The CDR3, as DNA: TGCGCCAGCAGCGTGAGGGCTGACCCGGGGGGCTACACCTTC.

This clone appeared a single time. The V and J genes are TRBV5-1 and TRBJ1-3; D gene uncertain. The germline V gene has CDR1 SGHRS and CDR2 YFSETQ. V was cut by 5 bases and J by 2 bases, with 8 bases left in between. This CDR3 spans 13 amino acids. The CDR3 nucleotides are TGCGCCAGCAGGGAAGGGACTGGAAACACCATATATTTT. It translates to CASREGTGNTIYF.

The chain carries TRBV24-1 and TRBJ2-7; unclear D gene. The CDR3 consists of 12 residues. With 2 bases removed from V and 6 bases from J, the gap between germline ends came to 7 bases. Germline CDR1 is KGHDR and CDR2 is SFDVKD. DNA for the CDR3: TGTGCCACCAGTGATTCCTTAACCGAGCAGTACTTC. Amino acids: CATSDSLTEQYF.

The J gene is TRBJ1-1, the V gene TRBV3-1 (or the pseudogene TRBV3-2); D is unresolved. The CDR3 has 15 amino acids. Trimming removed 4 bases from V and 2 bases from J, with 14 bases in between. Per the germline V gene, CDR1 is LGHDT and CDR2 is YNNKEL (reference sequence). The CDR3 here is CASSPGGRGNTEAFF. CDR3 nucleotides: TGTGCCAGCAGCCCTGGAGGTCGTGGCAACACTGAAGCTTTCTTT.

This rearrangement joins TRBV19 to TRBJ1-2, with D possibly TRBD1 on 5 matching bases. The CDR3 extends over 15 amino acids. Trimming removed 2 bases from V and 8 bases from J, with 18 bases in between. Germline-derived CDR1 and CDR2 are LNHDA and SQIVND (reference sequence). The CDR3: CASSINTVSRGGYTF. As DNA, the CDR3 is TGTGCCAGTAGTATAAATACAGTGTCGAGGGGAGGCTACACCTTC.

This chain uses TRBV15 with TRBJ1-5; 7 bases are shared with TRBD1. CDR3 length equals 15 residues. V lost 0 bases, J lost 7 bases, and 6 bases stayed unmatched. Germline loops: CDR1 LNHNV, CDR2 YYDKDF (reference sequence). CDR3 bases: TGTGCCACCAGCAGAGACCTGGGACAGCTACAGCCCCAGCATTTT. It encodes CATSRDLGQLQPQHF.